A single sample is the source of the 18 T cell receptor beta chains below, sequenced in a study of T-cell reconstitution after alpha-beta-depleted transplantation in children. Researchers prepared the TCRbeta library using unique molecular identifiers, the study reports. Via MiXCR, TCRdb re-called the PCR reads, giving one row per CDR3 protein. This sample has 200,000 to 250,000 distinct CDR3 sequences, with around 9.2% found just once. Sequenced here: PBMCs, mostly from graft donor cells, sampled 360 days after TCRalphabeta/CD19-depleted stem cell transplant. Receptors were obtained from a male patient aged 2-15 years who had a stem cell transplant for acute myeloid leukemia, so the T cells may come from the graft donor.

This clonotype was observed a few times. V and J are TRBV20-1 and TRBJ2-7, with D perhaps TRBD1 (7 bases). Trimming took 1 base from V and 4 from J, leaving 14 bases between them. The CDR3 contains 14 residues. Germline V gene data show CDR1 as DFQATT and CDR2 as SNEGSKA (reference sequence). The CDR3 is CSARGGDSLYEQYF. In DNA, the CDR3 is TGCAGTGCTAGAGGGGGGGACAGCTTGTACGAGCAGTACTTC.

Only a few counts were recorded for this clonotype. V usage is TRBV3-1 and J usage is TRBJ2-1; D is possibly TRBD2 (6 bases). Per germline, CDR1 LGHDT and CDR2 YNNKEL (reference sequence). V was clipped by 1 base and J by 13 bases, with 11 bases between them. The CDR3 totals 12 residues. CDR3 sequence (DNA): TGTGCCAGCAGCCAAGCTGGGACTTTTCAGTTCTTC. Translating gives CASSQAGTFQFF.

This clonotype came up many times. V usage is TRBV20-1 and J usage is TRBJ2-2; a weak D match, TRBD1 (5 bases). The CDR3 is made up of 16 amino acids. V was clipped by 0 bases and J by 2 bases, with 13 bases between them. Germline V gives CDR1 DFQATT, CDR2 SNEGSKA (reference sequence). Written as DNA, the CDR3 is TGCAGTGCTAGAGATAGGGGTTACAGAAACACCGGGGAGCTGTTTTTT. Its translation: CSARDRGYRNTGELFF.

Many counts were recorded for this clonotype. The chain joins TRBV4-3 to TRBJ2-3; D uncertain. This CDR3 has 13 residues. Between the trimmed V and J ends, which lost 4 bases and 6 bases, there was a span of 11 bases. The germline gives CDR1 LGHNA, CDR2 YSLEER. The CDR3 protein is CASSPPDGDTQYF. The CDR3 DNA reads as TGCGCCAGCAGCCCCCCAGACGGGGATACGCAGTATTTT.

This clonotype was detected many times. The chain combines TRBV6-5 with TRBJ2-3; possible D gene TRBD1, 6 bases. The V end lost 4 bases, the J end lost 3 bases, and 11 bases lay between the germline ends. The CDR3 loop spans 14 amino acids. Germline V gene lookup returns CDR1 MNHEY and CDR2 SVGAGI. CDR3 loop: CASSLNRVTDTQYF. DNA for the CDR3: TGTGCCAGCAGTTTAAACAGGGTTACAGATACGCAGTATTTT.

V is TRBV20-1 and J is TRBJ1-5; TRBD1 is a possible D gene (5 bases). The CDR3 covers 16 residues. The germline CDR1 and CDR2 sequences are DFQATT and SNEGSKA (reference sequence). V was shortened by 0 bases and J by 4 bases, with 16 bases between the two germline ends. The CDR3 region is CSARDLSGDLNQPQHF. The DNA for the CDR3 is TGCAGTGCTAGAGATCTTAGTGGGGACCTGAATCAGCCCCAGCATTTT.

This clonotype was counted between two and nine times. The chain couples TRBV6-4 to TRBJ2-7; 13 bases are a match to TRBD2. CDR3 length: 19 amino acids. Unmatched junction bases numbered 18, after V lost 5 bases and J lost 5 bases. The germline gives CDR1 MRHNA, CDR2 SNTAGT. The CDR3 protein is CASSRRKGRTSGRLDEQYF. CDR3 nucleotide sequence: TGTGCCAGCAGTCGACGGAAGGGAAGGACTAGCGGGAGACTGGACGAGCAGTACTTC.

The rearrangement links TRBV24-1 to TRBJ2-1, with 8 nucleotides matching TRBD2. The CDR3 length is 15 residues. V lost 2 bases, J lost 3 bases, and 2 bases stayed unmatched. Germline V CDR1 and CDR2: KGHDR, SFDVKD. For the CDR3, the DNA is TGTGCCACCAGTGATTCCGGGACTAGCTACAATGAGCAGTTCTTC. Translation: CATSDSGTSYNEQFF.

This clonotype was seen at least ten times. The chain employs TRBV29-1 and TRBJ2-7, with D perhaps matching TRBD1 or TRBD2 (5 bases each). The CDR3 covers 11 residues. Trimming cost V 4 bases and J 9 bases, with 13 bases left between them. Germline loops: CDR1 SQVTM, CDR2 ANQGSEA. CDR3 loop: CSVGEGIVQYV. The CDR3 coding sequence is TGCAGCGTTGGTGAGGGGATCGTGCAGTACGTC.

This clonotype came up a few times. The chain carries TRBV15 and TRBJ2-5; D is ambiguous. The V gene lost 2 bases and the J gene lost 5 bases, with 6 bases spanning the gap. CDR3 size: 12 residues. The germline V gene has CDR1 LNHNV and CDR2 YYDKDF (reference sequence). CDR3 DNA sequence: TGTGCCACCAGCAGACCCCGGGAGACCCAGTACTTC. Translation gives CATSRPRETQYF.

This clonotype was observed a few times. The V call is TRBV5-4, the J call TRBJ1-2, with unresolved D. CDR1 and CDR2 (germline): SGHNT, YYREEE (reference sequence). V was trimmed by 2 bases and J by 1 base, leaving 9 bases between them. This CDR3 comprises 14 residues. CDR3 region: CASSFPQSNYGYTF. The CDR3 region has the DNA TGTGCCAGCAGCTTCCCTCAGAGTAACTATGGCTACACCTTC. The full variable domain, its missing parts supplied by reference TRBV5-4 and TRBJ1-2, is ETGVTQSPTHLIKTRGQQVTLRCSSQSGHNTVSWYQQALGQGPQFIFQYYREEENGRGNFPPRFSGLQFPNYSSELNVNALELDDSALYLCASSFPQSNYGYTFGSGTRLTVV.

This clonotype was seen more than once but under ten times. V gene TRBV7-9 combines with J gene TRBJ2-4; 8 bases are shared with TRBD2. V lost 2 bases, J lost 5 bases, and 8 bases stayed unmatched. From germline, CDR1 is SEHNR and CDR2 FQNEAQ (reference sequence). CDR3 length: 16 residues. The CDR3 here is CASSLWGIAGQNIQYF. In nucleotides, the CDR3 is TGTGCCAGCAGCTTATGGGGGATAGCGGGACAAAACATTCAGTACTTC.

V gene TRBV20-1 combines with J gene TRBJ2-5; tentatively, D is TRBD2 (6 bases). The germline CDR1 and CDR2 sequences are DFQATT and SNEGSKA (reference sequence). This CDR3 is 11 amino acids long. Trimming cost V 7 bases and J 5 bases, with 11 bases left between them. In nucleotides, the CDR3 is TGCAGTGTCGCGGGGCGGGAGACCCAGTACTTC. This sequence encodes CSVAGRETQYF.

This clonotype was found a few times. The chain recombines TRBV15 with TRBJ2-5; 13 bases are shared with TRBD2. Germline lookup yields CDR1 LNHNV and CDR2 YYDKDF (reference sequence). V lost 2 bases to trimming and J lost 2 bases; unmatched junction nucleotides: 5. CDR3 length: 17 amino acids. The CDR3 spells CATSRIRTSGSQETQYF. In nucleotides, the CDR3 is TGTGCCACCAGCAGAATAAGGACTAGCGGGAGTCAAGAGACCCAGTACTTC. Full variable domain (remainder filled in from reference TRBV15 and TRBJ2-5): DAMVIQNPRYQVTQFGKPVTLSCSQTLNHNVMYWYQQKSSQAPKLLFHYYDKDFNNEADTPDNFQSRRPNTSFCFLDIRSPGLGDTAMYLCATSRIRTSGSQETQYFGPGTRLLVL.

V usage is TRBV7-9 and J usage is TRBJ2-1; no firm D call. Trimming removed 9 bases at V and 3 bases at J, with 24 bases between. This CDR3 spans 17 amino acids. Per the germline V gene, CDR1 is SEHNR and CDR2 is FQNEAQ (reference sequence). The CDR3 nucleotides read TGTGCCAGGAGCCCTGGTCCCCTCGGTAGCCGCTACAATGAGCAGTTCTTC. Protein sequence: CARSPGPLGSRYNEQFF.

This clonotype was observed many times. CDR3 coding DNA: TGTGCCAGCGGACACAGGGCTGGGAACACTGAAGCTTTCTTT. Its translation: CASGHRAGNTEAFF. The J gene is TRBJ1-1, the V gene TRBV12-3 or TRBV12-4, with D perhaps matching TRBD1 (6 bases). The CDR3 is 14 amino acids. Trimming removed 8 bases at V and 1 base at J, with 14 bases between.

The gene calls are TRBV20-1 and TRBJ2-5; 9 bases match TRBD2. The CDR3 extends over 16 amino acids. V shed 1 base, J shed 1 base, and the junction held 7 bases outside the gene matches. Germline V gives CDR1 DFQATT, CDR2 SNEGSKA (reference sequence). The CDR3 reads CSARGTSGPFQETQYF. CDR3 nucleotide sequence: TGCAGTGCTAGAGGTACTAGCGGGCCTTTCCAAGAGACCCAGTACTTC.

V is TRBV12-3 or TRBV12-4 and J is TRBJ2-5; possible D gene TRBD2, 6 bases. The CDR3 has 16 amino acids. V gave up 1 base and J gave up 2 bases, with 14 bases separating them. The CDR3 spells CASSLVWRGLQETQYF. DNA for the CDR3: TGTGCCAGCAGTTTAGTCTGGCGGGGTTTACAAGAGACCCAGTACTTC.